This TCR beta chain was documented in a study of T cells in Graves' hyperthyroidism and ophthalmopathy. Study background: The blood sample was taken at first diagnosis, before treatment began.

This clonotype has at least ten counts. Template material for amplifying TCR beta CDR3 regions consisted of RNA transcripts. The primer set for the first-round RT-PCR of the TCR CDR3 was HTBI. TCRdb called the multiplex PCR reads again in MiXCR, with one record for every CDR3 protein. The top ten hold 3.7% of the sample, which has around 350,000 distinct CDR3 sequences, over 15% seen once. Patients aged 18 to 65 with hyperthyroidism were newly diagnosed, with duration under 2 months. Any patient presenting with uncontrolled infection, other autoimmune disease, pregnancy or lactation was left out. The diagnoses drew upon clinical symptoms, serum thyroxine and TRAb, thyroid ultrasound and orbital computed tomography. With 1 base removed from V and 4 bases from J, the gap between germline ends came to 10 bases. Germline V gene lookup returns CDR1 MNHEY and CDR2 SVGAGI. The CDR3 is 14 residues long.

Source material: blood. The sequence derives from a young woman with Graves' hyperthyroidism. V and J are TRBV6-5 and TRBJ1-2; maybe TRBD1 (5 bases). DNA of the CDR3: TGTGCCAGCAGTTACTTGCAGGGACCCTATGGCTACACCTTC. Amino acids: CASSYLQGPYGYTF.